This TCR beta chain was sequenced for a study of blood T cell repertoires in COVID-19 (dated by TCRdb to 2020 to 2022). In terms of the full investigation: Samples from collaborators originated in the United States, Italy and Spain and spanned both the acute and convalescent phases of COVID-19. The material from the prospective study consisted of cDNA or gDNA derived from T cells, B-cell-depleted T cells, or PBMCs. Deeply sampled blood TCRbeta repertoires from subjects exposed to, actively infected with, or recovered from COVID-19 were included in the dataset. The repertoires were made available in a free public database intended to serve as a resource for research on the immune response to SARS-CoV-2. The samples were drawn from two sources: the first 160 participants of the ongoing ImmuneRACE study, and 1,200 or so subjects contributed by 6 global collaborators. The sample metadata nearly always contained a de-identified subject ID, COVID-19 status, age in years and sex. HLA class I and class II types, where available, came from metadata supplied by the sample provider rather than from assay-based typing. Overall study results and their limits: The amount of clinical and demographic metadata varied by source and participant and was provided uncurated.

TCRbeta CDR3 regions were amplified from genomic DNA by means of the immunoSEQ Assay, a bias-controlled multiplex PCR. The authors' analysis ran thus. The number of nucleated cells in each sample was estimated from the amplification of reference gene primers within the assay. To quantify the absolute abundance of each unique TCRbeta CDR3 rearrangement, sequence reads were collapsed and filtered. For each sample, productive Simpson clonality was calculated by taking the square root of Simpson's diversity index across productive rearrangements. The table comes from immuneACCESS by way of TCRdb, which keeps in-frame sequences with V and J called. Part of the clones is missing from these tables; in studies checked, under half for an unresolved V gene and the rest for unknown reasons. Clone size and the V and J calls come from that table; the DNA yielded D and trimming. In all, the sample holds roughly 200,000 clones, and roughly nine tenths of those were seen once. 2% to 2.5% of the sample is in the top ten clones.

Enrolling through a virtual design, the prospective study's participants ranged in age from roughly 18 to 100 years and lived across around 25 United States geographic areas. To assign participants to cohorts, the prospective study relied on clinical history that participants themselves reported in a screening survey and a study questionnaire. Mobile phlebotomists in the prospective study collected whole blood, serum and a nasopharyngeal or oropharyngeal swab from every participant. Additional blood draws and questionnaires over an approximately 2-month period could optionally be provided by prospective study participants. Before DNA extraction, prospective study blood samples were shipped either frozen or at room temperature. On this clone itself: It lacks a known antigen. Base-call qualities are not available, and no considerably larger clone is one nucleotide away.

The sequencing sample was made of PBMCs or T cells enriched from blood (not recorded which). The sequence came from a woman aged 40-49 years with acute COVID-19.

The CDR3 protein: CASSTRYGYTF. DNA sequence: TGTGCCAGCAGTACGCGCTATGGCTACACCTTC. Recombination connected TRBV12-3 or TRBV12-4 to TRBJ1-2; the D gene cannot be named for sure. Cut back by 5 bases and 4 bases, the V and J ends lie 5 bases apart. Spanning cysteine to phenylalanine, the CDR3 consists of 11 amino acids. CDR3 DNA is the only sequence kept; it has 33 bases, read in frame from the first base.